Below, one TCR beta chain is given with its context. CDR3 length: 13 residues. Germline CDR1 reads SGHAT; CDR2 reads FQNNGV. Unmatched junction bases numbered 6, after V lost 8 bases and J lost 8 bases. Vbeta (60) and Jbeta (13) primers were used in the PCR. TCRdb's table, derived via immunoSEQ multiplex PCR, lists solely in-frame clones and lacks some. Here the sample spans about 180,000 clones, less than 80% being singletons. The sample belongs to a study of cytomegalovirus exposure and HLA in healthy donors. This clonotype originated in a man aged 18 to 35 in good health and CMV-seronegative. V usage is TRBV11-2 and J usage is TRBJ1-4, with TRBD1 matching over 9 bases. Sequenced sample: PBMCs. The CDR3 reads CASGTDRGEKLFF. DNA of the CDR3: TGTGCCAGCGGAACTGACAGGGGGGAAAAACTGTTTTTT.